This note documents a single T cell receptor beta chain sequence. What it binds is not known. TCRdb keeps only in-frame clones here, not all; method: immunoSEQ multiplex PCR. The sample lists approximately 210,000 clones; around 94% were seen once. The source of the sample is a study of T cell responses to AZD1222 COVID-19 vaccine. Study outcomes and limitations: Samples come after the peak T cell response, not at day 14. The span of vaccine-associated CD4 TCRs extended across spike, with dominance at 160-218 and 743-854. Among the donors, most were white British and more were female, and clonal diversity was possibly underestimated. Only five to seven individuals given AZD1222 were seropositive at baseline.

The length of the CDR3 is 14 residues. Germline-derived CDR1 and CDR2 are SEHNR and FQNEAQ (reference sequence). V dropped 4 bases and J dropped 6 bases, with 13 bases sitting between them. The receptor was derived from an adult who received the MenACWY meningococcal vaccine as a control. The genes are TRBV7-9 and TRBJ2-1, with D perhaps matching TRBD2 (5 bases). This sample comprised peripheral blood, obtained 28 days after the second dose of the MenACWY control vaccine. The CDR3 reads CASSSGLPGNEQFF. The CDR3 DNA sequence: TGTGCCAGCAGCTCCGGACTCCCCGGCAATGAGCAGTTCTTC.